This TCR beta chain is drawn from a study of T cell responses to AZD1222 COVID-19 vaccine. Regarding the study as a whole: Targets within unmutated variant regions were reportedly found for nearly half of spike-specific TCRs. White British people made up most donors, females outnumbered males, and clonal diversity was possibly underestimated.

Libraries were prepared by immunoSEQ multiplex PCR; TCRdb keeps only in-frame clonotypes and omits some of them. Of about 93,000 clones in the sample, 85% to 90% were seen once. Concerning this clone itself: Its antigen is unidentified.

Pooling of second doses given at about 4 or about 12 weeks was done. Germline V lookup: CDR1 MNHEY, CDR2 SMNVEV (reference sequence). The germline V and J ends were trimmed by 2 bases and 1 base, with 23 bases remaining between them. The CDR3 runs to 20 residues. The specimen was peripheral blood, collected 28 days after the second AZD1222 dose. The sequence derives from an adult who received the AZD1222 COVID-19 vaccine. The chain combines TRBV27 with TRBJ2-2, with D perhaps being TRBD1 or TRBD2 (5 bases each). The CDR3 here is CASSLTAFKGRTQNTGELFF. The DNA for the CDR3 is TGTGCCAGCAGTTTAACGGCATTCAAGGGGAGAACCCAGAACACCGGGGAGCTGTTTTTT.